The 24 T cell receptor beta chains reported below all come from one sample, sequenced in a study of cytomegalovirus exposure and HLA in healthy donors. PCR primers comprised 60 Vbeta and 13 Jbeta primers. The data were produced by immunoSEQ multiplex PCR, yet TCRdb's version contains in-frame clones alone and is incomplete. Among about 180,000 clones, over 70% were seen once, and the ten largest hold around 3.4%. The sample taken for sequencing was PBMCs. The source is a woman in her fifties or sixties in good health and CMV-seropositive.

This rearrangement joins TRBV28 to TRBJ2-1; maybe TRBD1 (5 bases). The V end was cut by 5 bases, the J end by 10 bases, with 12 bases between. CDR3 length: 12 amino acids. Germline loops: CDR1 MDHEN, CDR2 SYDVKM. CDR3: CASSPQGYEQFF. As DNA, the CDR3 is TGTGCCAGCAGTCCCCAGGGTTACGAGCAGTTCTTC.

This chain joins TRBV6-5 and TRBJ1-5, with 9 bases aligning to TRBD1. V lost 6 bases, J lost 6 bases, and 9 bases stayed unmatched. Germline CDR1 is MNHEY and CDR2 is SVGAGI. The CDR3 runs 15 residues. CDR3 protein: CASRRDRERSQPQHF. The CDR3 DNA reads as TGTGCCAGCAGACGGGACAGGGAGAGGAGTCAGCCCCAGCATTTT.

This chain uses TRBV5-4 with TRBJ1-2; D unclear. Germline V gene data show CDR1 as SGHNT and CDR2 as YYREEE (reference sequence). V lost 0 bases and J 2 bases, leaving 5 bases between the germline ends. The CDR3 runs to 13 residues. CDR3 coding DNA: TGTGCCAGCAGCTTGGCGGGGAACTATGGCTACACCTTC. It translates to CASSLAGNYGYTF.

The rearrangement links TRBV5-6 to TRBJ2-3; D is possibly TRBD2 (8 bases). The CDR3 is 17 amino acids. Germline CDR1 and CDR2: SGHDT and YYEEEE. Trimming removed 4 bases at V and 7 bases at J, with 25 bases between. The CDR3 nucleotides are TGTGCCAGCAGCAGACAGGGTCTGGGTAGCGGGACATATACGCAGTATTTT. It codes for CASSRQGLGSGTYTQYF.

The rearrangement joins TRBV28 to TRBJ2-3; possibly TRBD1 for D (5 bases). The CDR3 runs to 15 residues. Between the trimmed V and J ends, which lost 2 bases and 0 bases, there was a span of 9 bases. Germline assignment: CDR1 MDHEN and CDR2 SYDVKM. The CDR3 DNA follows: TGTGCCAGCAGTTTAGGGGCTAGAAGCACAGATACGCAGTATTTT. Residues: CASSLGARSTDTQYF. The entire variable domain, with the rest obtained from reference TRBV28 and TRBJ2-3, is as follows: DVKVTQSSRYLVKRTGEKVFLECVQDMDHENMFWYRQDPGLGLRLIYFSYDVKMKEKGDIPEGYSVSREKKERFSLILESASTNQTSMYLCASSLGARSTDTQYFGPGTRLTVL.

This clone occurred a few times. The CDR3 region is CASRNTGGHSEKLFF. In DNA form, the CDR3 reads TGTGCCAGCAGAAACACAGGGGGCCATAGTGAAAAACTGTTTTTT. The chain links TRBV7-2 to TRBJ1-4; 9 nucleotides align to TRBD1. The J segment lost 7 bases and the V segment lost 6 bases, leaving 9 bases of the junction unmatched. This CDR3 is built from 15 residues. Germline assignment: CDR1 SGHTA and CDR2 FQGNSA.

This clone showed up just once. The chain carries TRBV18 and TRBJ2-7; TRBD1 is a possible D gene (5 bases). V lost 4 bases and J lost 6, with 13 bases in between. Per germline, CDR1 KGHSH and CDR2 LQKENI. The CDR3 is made up of 13 amino acids. The chain's CDR3 is CASSQGKESEQYF. Written as DNA, the CDR3 is TGTGCCAGCTCACAGGGGAAGGAGTCCGAGCAGTACTTC.

The V call is TRBV6-4, the J call TRBJ1-6, with D possibly being TRBD1 (6 bases). The CDR3 runs to 14 residues. Between the trimmed V and J ends, which lost 5 bases and 10 bases, there was a span of 15 bases. Germline CDR1 MRHNA, CDR2 SNTAGT. CDR3 region: CASSLDGQNSPLHF. The CDR3 DNA reads as TGTGCCAGCAGTTTGGATGGACAGAACTCACCCCTCCACTTT.

The rearrangement uses TRBV27 and TRBJ2-7; D not resolved. The CDR3 is 14 residues long. Germline V CDR1 and CDR2: MNHEY, SMNVEV (reference sequence). Trimming left V 2 bases short and J 2 bases short, with 10 bases between. The chain's CDR3 is CASSLIQAPYEQYF. The CDR3 DNA sequence: TGTGCCAGCAGTTTAATCCAGGCCCCCTACGAGCAGTACTTC.

This sequence joins TRBV4-2 and TRBJ2-3, with 8 bases matching TRBD2. Per the germline V gene, CDR1 is LGHNA and CDR2 is YNFKEQ. The trim removed 4 bases at V and 6 bases at J, leaving 12 bases unmatched. This CDR3 is 16 amino acids long. The CDR3: CASSPKGREGWDTQYF. The CDR3 nucleotides read TGTGCCAGCAGCCCGAAAGGCCGGGAGGGCTGGGATACGCAGTATTTT.

V is TRBV28 and J is TRBJ1-1; the D gene is possibly TRBD1 (5 bases). CDR3 length: 15 amino acids. Trimming cost V 2 bases and J 1 base, with 11 bases left between them. Germline-derived CDR1 and CDR2 are MDHEN and SYDVKM. The chain's CDR3 is CASSLGGSRNTEAFF. The CDR3 nucleotides read TGTGCCAGCAGTTTAGGGGGGAGTAGGAACACTGAAGCTTTCTTT. Drawing the rest from reference TRBV28 and TRBJ1-1, the complete variable domain is DVKVTQSSRYLVKRTGEKVFLECVQDMDHENMFWYRQDPGLGLRLIYFSYDVKMKEKGDIPEGYSVSREKKERFSLILESASTNQTSMYLCASSLGGSRNTEAFFGQGTRLTVV.

The V and J genes are TRBV28 and TRBJ1-1; 7 bases map to TRBD1. The CDR3 is 14 residues long. Germline CDR1 and CDR2: MDHEN and SYDVKM. V gave up 2 bases and J gave up 7 bases; unmatched junction bases: 7. CDR3 bases: TGTGCCAGCAGTTTACCCACAGGGGATGGTGAAGCTTTCTTT. Amino acid sequence: CASSLPTGDGEAFF.

The sample holds a few counts of this clone. The chain has TRBV11-2 and TRBJ2-4; possibly TRBD1 for D (6 bases). This CDR3 contains 16 residues. Germline V gives CDR1 SGHAT, CDR2 FQNNGV. Trimming took 5 bases from V and 0 from J, leaving 14 bases between them. The CDR3 nucleotides read TGTGCCAGCAGCCCTGGACAGACCTTAGCCAAAAACATTCAGTACTTC. Residues: CASSPGQTLAKNIQYF.

The chain links TRBV6-5 to TRBJ2-4; 8 bases match TRBD1. The CDR3 contains 13 residues. The germline CDR1 and CDR2 sequences are MNHEY and SVGAGI. V dropped 8 bases and J dropped 1; count of bases not matched to a gene: 1. CDR3 DNA: TGTGCCAGCCGGGACAGGGCCAAAAACATTCAGTACTTC. Amino acids: CASRDRAKNIQYF.

CDR3 loop: CASSVVPSGSSYNEQFF. CDR3 in DNA: TGTGCCAGCAGCGTAGTGCCTAGCGGGAGCTCCTACAATGAGCAGTTCTTC. This chain uses TRBV9 with TRBJ2-1, with TRBD2 identical over 10 bases. Germline V gene lookup returns CDR1 SGDLS and CDR2 YYNGEE. V shed 0 bases and J 0 bases; nucleotides not matched to a gene: 3. The CDR3 is made up of 17 amino acids.

This clone was detected a few times. V usage is TRBV4-2 and J usage is TRBJ2-5; 8 bases are shared with TRBD2. Trimming took 1 base from V and 0 from J; bases not matched to a gene: 7. Germline V gene data show CDR1 as LGHNA and CDR2 as YNFKEQ. This CDR3 comprises 17 residues. The CDR3 bases are TGTGCCAGCAGCCAAGTCGGCGGGGGGACGTACCAAGAGACCCAGTACTTC. Translated, it gives CASSQVGGGTYQETQYF.

CDR3 nucleotides: TGTGCCGGCAACAGGGCCACGGAAGGCTATGGCTACACCTTC. It is translated as CAGNRATEGYGYTF. The chain combines TRBV28 with TRBJ1-2; tentative D call: TRBD1 (6 bases). The CDR3 has 14 amino acids. The germline gives CDR1 MDHEN, CDR2 SYDVKM. The V end was cut by 11 bases, the J end by 4 bases, with 20 bases between.

The J gene is TRBJ1-4, the V gene TRBV27, with D unclear. V was trimmed by 6 bases and J by 4 bases, leaving 9 bases between them. Germline CDR1 reads MNHEY; CDR2 reads SMNVEV (reference sequence). The length of the CDR3 is 13 residues. CDR3 protein: CASREIVNEKLFF. The CDR3 DNA reads TGTGCCAGCAGGGAGATCGTTAATGAAAAACTGTTTTTT.

This clone showed up just a few times. This sequence joins TRBV18 and TRBJ2-2; a weak D match, TRBD1 (7 bases). CDR3 size: 15 residues. Looked up from germline, CDR1 is KGHSH and CDR2 is LQKENI. V dropped 4 bases and J dropped 5 bases, with 14 bases sitting between them. The CDR3 DNA reads TGTGCCAGCTCACAGGAACAGGGGAGGACCGGGGAGCTGTTTTTT. This encodes CASSQEQGRTGELFF.

This clone turned up a few times. V usage is TRBV9 and J usage is TRBJ2-2; a weak D match, TRBD1 (5 bases). Between the trimmed V and J ends, which lost 0 bases and 3 bases, there was a span of 9 bases. From germline, CDR1 is SGDLS and CDR2 YYNGEE. The CDR3 is made up of 15 amino acids. The DNA for the CDR3 is TGTGCCAGCAGCGTAGCAGGGTTTGACACCGGGGAGCTGTTTTTT. As protein: CASSVAGFDTGELFF.

In DNA form, the CDR3 reads TGTGCCAGCAGTTATTCAACCGGGTCCCAAAAGTATGGCTACACCTTC. Protein: CASSYSTGSQKYGYTF. This chain uses TRBV6-5 with TRBJ1-2, with D hard to call. This CDR3 has 16 amino acids. V was clipped by 3 bases and J by 5 bases, with 19 bases between them. Germline CDR1 MNHEY, CDR2 SVGAGI.

The chain employs TRBV6-6 and TRBJ2-2; D is perhaps TRBD2 (6 bases). The germline V gene has CDR1 MNHNY and CDR2 SVGAGI (reference sequence). The ends were cut back, 7 bases at V and 2 bases at J, with 17 bases in the middle. This CDR3 has 16 amino acids. CDR3 nucleotides: TGTGCCAGCATTGCCTCCGGGAGCCCCAACACCGGGGAGCTGTTTTTT. Translation gives CASIASGSPNTGELFF.

The rearrangement links TRBV11-2 to TRBJ1-1, with D maybe TRBD1 (5 bases). The CDR3 contains 13 residues. Trimming removed 6 bases from V and 4 bases from J, with 12 bases in between. Germline V gene lookup returns CDR1 SGHAT and CDR2 FQNNGV. CDR3 sequence: CASRGMGGTEAFF. Written as DNA, the CDR3 is TGTGCCAGCAGGGGGATGGGGGGCACTGAAGCTTTCTTT.

The chain employs TRBV11-2 and TRBJ1-1; D is undetermined. CDR1 is SGHAT and CDR2 is FQNNGV in the germline V gene. CDR3 size: 10 residues. V lost 11 bases and J 7 bases, leaving 11 bases between the germline ends. CDR3 nucleotide sequence: TGTGCCGGAGTAGTCTTTGAAGCTTTCTTT. This encodes CAGVVFEAFF.